These 14 T cell receptor beta chains originate from one sample sequenced in a study of beta chain features in type 1 diabetes. Study-wide results and caveats: TCRB CDR3s were moderately but significantly shorter in Type 1 diabetes patients in all four CD4+ subsets.

The antigens for these receptors are not known. The isolated RNA, all of it, was reverse transcribed, so expressed TCRB transcripts were what got sequenced. The method was immunoSEQ multiplex PCR; TCRdb's version includes in-frame clones alone and lacks a portion of them. The sample yields about 150,000 clones, 10% seen once. Material: central memory CD4+ T cells from blood. These receptor sequences come from a man aged 25-45 years with type 1 diabetes.

This chain uses TRBV19 with TRBJ2-7; D call uncertain. V lost 3 bases, J lost 2 bases, and 14 bases lay in between. The CDR3 covers 15 residues. The germline V gene encodes CDR1 LNHDA and CDR2 SQIVND (reference sequence). The CDR3 DNA reads as TGTGCCAGTAGTATTTCGGTGACTCAGACCTACGAGCAGTACTTC. The encoded protein is CASSISVTQTYEQYF.

This clone was seen a handful of times. The chain employs TRBV29-1 and TRBJ1-2, with 9 bases aligning to TRBD1. V shed 3 bases, J shed 8 bases, and the junction held 13 bases outside the gene matches. The CDR3 runs to 15 residues. The V gene's germline CDR1 is SQVTM and CDR2 ANQGSEA. CDR3 nucleotides: TGCAGCGTTGAGGTTAGGGTGGGACAGGGATGGGGCTACACCTTC. This gives the protein CSVEVRVGQGWGYTF.

This clone occurred a few times. The chain has TRBV7-2 and TRBJ2-5; 8 bases match TRBD2. Judging by the DNA end, TRBJ2-7 fits better; the J call may be wrong. The CDR3 is 14 residues long. The germline V gene has CDR1 SGHTA and CDR2 FQGNSA. The CDR3, as DNA: TGTGCCAGCAGACTCAGCGGGAGCCCCGGCGAGCAGTACTTC. Translation: CASRLSGSPGEQYF.

CDR3 region: CASSNRGHQPQHF. In DNA form, the CDR3 reads TGTGCCAGCAGTAACAGGGGTCATCAGCCCCAGCATTTT. The J gene is TRBJ1-5, the V gene TRBV6-5; 7 nucleotides align to TRBD1. CDR3 length equals 13 residues. The germline CDR1 and CDR2 sequences are MNHEY and SVGAGI. V lost 5 bases, J lost 5 bases, and 3 bases stayed unmatched.

Only a few counts were recorded for this clone. The chain joins TRBV7-2 to TRBJ2-3, with D uncertain. V lost 5 bases, J lost 8 bases, and 8 bases lay in between. The CDR3 runs 11 residues. Per germline, CDR1 SGHTA and CDR2 FQGNSA. CDR3 amino acids: CASSRDSTQYF. CDR3 coding DNA: TGTGCCAGCAGCCGAGATAGTACGCAGTATTTT. The full variable domain, in which reference TRBV7-2 and TRBJ2-3 provide the parts outside the CDR3, is GAGVSQSPSNKVTEKGKDVELRCDPISGHTALYWYRQSLGQGLEFLIYFQGNSAPDKSGLPSDRFSAERTGGSVSTLTIQRTQQEDSAVYLCASSRDSTQYFGPGTRLTVL.

This clone occurred a few times. V is TRBV20-1 and J is TRBJ2-1, with a possible D match to TRBD2 (6 bases). The V and J ends lost 3 bases and 14 bases respectively, with 14 bases between them. Germline V gives CDR1 DFQATT, CDR2 SNEGSKA (reference sequence). CDR3 size: 11 residues. The CDR3 sequence is CSASVSTREFF. In DNA form, the CDR3 reads TGCAGTGCTAGTGTCTCGACTAGGGAGTTCTTC.

This clone was counted between two and nine times. The DNA of the CDR3 is TGTGCCAGCAGTCACAGGGCGCCGCCGATGATCAATGAGCAGTTCTTC. Translating it yields CASSHRAPPMINEQFF. The chain employs TRBV27 and TRBJ2-1; possible D gene TRBD1, 6 bases. Trimming took 5 bases from V and 6 from J, leaving 20 bases between them. The length of the CDR3 is 16 residues. From germline, CDR1 is MNHEY and CDR2 SMNVEV (reference sequence).

This clone was seen at least ten times. This rearrangement joins TRBV7-9 to TRBJ2-1; TRBD1 matches at 10 bases. The CDR3 is 16 residues long. The V gene's germline CDR1 is SEHNR and CDR2 FQNEAQ (reference sequence). With V trimmed by 4 bases and J by 4 bases, 7 bases remained unmatched. Written as DNA, the CDR3 is TGTGCCAGCAGCTCATACGGGACAGGGGATTACAATGAGCAGTTCTTC. As protein: CASSSYGTGDYNEQFF.

The chain combines TRBV7-9 with TRBJ1-2; TRBD1 agrees at 7 bases. The CDR3 length is 13 residues. Trimming removed 5 bases from V and 5 bases from J; junction bases left unmatched: 5. Germline CDR1 SEHNR, CDR2 FQNEAQ (reference sequence). The CDR3 reads CASSLDREYGYTF. CDR3 in DNA: TGTGCCAGCAGCCTCGACAGGGAGTATGGCTACACCTTC.

The chain links TRBV5-1 to TRBJ2-1; 9 bases map to TRBD2. Germline V gene lookup returns CDR1 SGHRS and CDR2 YFSETQ. CDR3 length: 15 amino acids. With V trimmed by 6 bases and J by 6 bases, 10 bases remained unmatched. CDR3 amino acids: CASTIVAGGSNEQFF. In DNA, the CDR3 is TGCGCCAGCACAATCGTCGCGGGAGGGAGCAATGAGCAGTTCTTC.

This clone was seen a few times. This sequence joins TRBV19 and TRBJ2-1, with D perhaps matching TRBD2 (6 bases). This CDR3 has 15 amino acids. V lost 3 bases and J lost 4, with 13 bases in between. Germline-derived CDR1 and CDR2 are LNHDA and SQIVND (reference sequence). The chain's CDR3 is CASSIGLAQYNEQFF. The CDR3 DNA reads as TGTGCCAGTAGTATCGGGCTAGCGCAGTACAATGAGCAGTTCTTC.

The gene calls are TRBV9 and TRBJ1-1, with D perhaps TRBD1 (6 bases). There are 15 residues in the CDR3. V lost 7 bases, J lost 0 bases, and 16 bases lay in between. The V gene's germline CDR1 is SGDLS and CDR2 YYNGEE. The CDR3 coding sequence is TGTGCCAGCTCAGGAGGGGGGGCCATGAACACTGAAGCTTTCTTT. Translating it yields CASSGGGAMNTEAFF.

The gene calls are TRBV10-3 and TRBJ1-5; D not certain. The V end lost 4 bases, the J end lost 1 base, and 8 bases lay between the germline ends. The germline gives CDR1 ENHRY, CDR2 SYGVKD. The CDR3 spans 14 residues. The CDR3 bases are TGTGCCATCAGTGCCACCGGGAGCAATCAGCCCCAGCATTTT. This sequence encodes CAISATGSNQPQHF.

This clone was seen only a few times. The chain joins TRBV28 to TRBJ2-1, with TRBD2 as a possible D gene (6 bases). The CDR3 totals 13 residues. CDR1 and CDR2 (germline): MDHEN, SYDVKM. Trimming removed 10 bases at V and 7 bases at J, with 17 bases between. The CDR3 region is CATTETSRNEQFF. CDR3 in DNA: TGTGCCACTACAGAGACTAGTCGGAATGAGCAGTTCTTC.